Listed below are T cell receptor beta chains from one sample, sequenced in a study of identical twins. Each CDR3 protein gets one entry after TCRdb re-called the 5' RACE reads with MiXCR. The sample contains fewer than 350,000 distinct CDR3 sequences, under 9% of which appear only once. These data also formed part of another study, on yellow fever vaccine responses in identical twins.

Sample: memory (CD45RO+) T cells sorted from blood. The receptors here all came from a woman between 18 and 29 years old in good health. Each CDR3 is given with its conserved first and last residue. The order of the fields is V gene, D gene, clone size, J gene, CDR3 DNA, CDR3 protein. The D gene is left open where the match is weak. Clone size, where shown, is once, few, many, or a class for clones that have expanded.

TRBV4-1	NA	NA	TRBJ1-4	TGCGCCAGCAGCCAACAGGGGATGAATGAAAAACTGTTTTTT	CASSQQGMNEKLFF
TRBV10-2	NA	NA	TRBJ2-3	TGCGCCAGCGCCTCTTTAAGCGTTGTAGCGCAGTATTTT	CASASLSVVAQYF
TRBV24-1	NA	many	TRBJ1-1	TGTGCCACCAGTGATTCCGCTGCCCCTGAAGCTTTCTTT	CATSDSAAPEAFF
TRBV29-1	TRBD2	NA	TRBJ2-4	TGCAGCGTTGAAAGCGGGGCAAACATTCAGTACTTC	CSVESGANIQYF
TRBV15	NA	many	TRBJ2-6	TGTGCCACCAGCAGTGTCGCAGGGCCCTACTTCTCTGGGGCCAACGTCCTGACTTTC	CATSSVAGPYFSGANVLTF
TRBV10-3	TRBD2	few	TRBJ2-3	TGTGCCTCAAGAGCGGGGTCCACAGATACGCAGTATTTT	CASRAGSTDTQYF
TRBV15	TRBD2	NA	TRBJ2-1	TGTGCCACCAGCAGTGAAGGACTAGCGGGAGGGCCGGCGGATGAGCAGTTCTTC	CATSSEGLAGGPADEQFF
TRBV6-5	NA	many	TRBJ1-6	TGTGCCAGCAGTTACTCGAGGGTGGGGAATTCACCCCTCCACTTT	CASSYSRVGNSPLHF
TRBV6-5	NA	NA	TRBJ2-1	TGTGCCAGCACGTCAGCGTATAATGAGCAGTTCTTC	CASTSAYNEQFF
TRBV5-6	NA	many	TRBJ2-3	TGTGCCAGCAGCCCGGGAAGCACAGATACGCAGTATTTT	CASSPGSTDTQYF